These 30 T cell receptor beta chains originate from one sample sequenced in a study of OX40 agonist ivuxolimab in advanced cancers. The library relied on the immunoSEQ multiplex PCR assay. Sourced from immuneACCESS, this table was stored by TCRdb with only in-frame sequences that have V and J called. A share of the clones is absent; for the studies checked, an unresolved V gene accounts for under half, and the remainder has no known explanation. Counted in this sample were tens of thousands of clones; over 75% of them appeared once. Jointly, the top ten make up around 2.9% of the sample. The starting material was CD4+ or CD8+ T cells sorted from blood, obtained in a trial of the OX40 agonist ivuxolimab. These receptors all come from an adult with an advanced solid tumor such as melanoma, head and neck, liver or kidney cancer.

The chain employs TRBV7-2 and TRBJ1-2; D gene unclear. Germline V gene sequence: CDR1 SGHTA, CDR2 FQGNSA. V was cut by 5 bases and J by 4 bases, with 14 bases left in between. The CDR3 totals 14 residues. CDR3 residues: CASSPMVGSYGYTF. CDR3 in DNA: TGTGCCAGCAGCCCCATGGTGGGGAGCTATGGCTACACCTTC.

V and J are TRBV6-5 and TRBJ1-2; D possibly corresponds to TRBD1 (5 bases). Germline V gene data show CDR1 as MNHEY and CDR2 as SVGAGI. V gave up 6 bases and J gave up 4 bases, with 15 bases separating them. This CDR3 region has 14 residues. CDR3 DNA sequence: TGTGCCAGCAGCCTCAAGGGGACGGGCTATGGCTACACCTTC. Protein sequence: CASSLKGTGYGYTF.

The chain combines TRBV7-3 with TRBJ1-4; TRBD1 matches 11 bases. V was pared by 5 bases and J by 8 bases, with 10 bases of the junction left unmatched. Looked up from germline, CDR1 is SGHTA and CDR2 is FQGTGA. The CDR3 totals 16 residues. Written as DNA, the CDR3 is TGTGCCAGCAGCCATTCCGGGACAGGGGGAGACGAAAAACTGTTTTTT. Protein sequence: CASSHSGTGGDEKLFF.

This chain links TRBV27 with TRBJ1-3; a possible D gene is TRBD1 (5 bases). V was clipped by 6 bases and J by 0 bases, with 12 bases between them. CDR1 and CDR2 (germline): MNHEY, SMNVEV (reference sequence). The CDR3 has 15 residues. The CDR3 DNA follows: TGTGCCAGCAGACGGGACCTATCCTCTGGAAACACCATATATTTT. Amino acid sequence: CASRRDLSSGNTIYF.

The chain uses TRBV6-1 and TRBJ2-4; perhaps TRBD2 as D (8 bases). From germline, CDR1 is MNHNS and CDR2 SASEGT. The CDR3 has 14 amino acids. Trimming shortened V by 11 bases and J by 8 bases, and 22 bases separated the two germline ends. The CDR3 spells CASREGASGDIQYF. In nucleotides, the CDR3 is TGTGCCTCCCGGGAGGGGGCCAGTGGAGACATTCAGTACTTC.

This clone was detected once. V usage is TRBV19 and J usage is TRBJ2-3; D is unclear. Trimming pared 2 bases from V and 3 bases from J, leaving 9 bases between. Germline values: CDR1 LNHDA, CDR2 SQIVND (reference sequence). CDR3 length: 14 amino acids. The CDR3 bases are TGTGCCAGTAGTATACTGGGGATAACAGATACGCAGTATTTT. It yields the protein CASSILGITDTQYF. Looking up the rest from reference TRBV19 and TRBJ2-3 gives the full variable domain: DGGITQSPKYLFRKEGQNVTLSCEQNLNHDAMYWYRQDPGQGLRLIYYSQIVNDFQKGDIAEGYSVSREKKESFPLTVTSAQKNPTAFYLCASSILGITDTQYFGPGTRLTVL.

The chain combines TRBV5-4 with TRBJ2-1; 12 nucleotides line up with TRBD2. The CDR3 is 16 residues long. Germline assignment: CDR1 SGHNT and CDR2 YYREEE (reference sequence). The V and J ends lost 4 bases and 7 bases, in that order; junction bases with no gene match: 9. The CDR3 bases are TGTGCCAGCAGCCCCGGAGCTAGCGGGGGGGTAAATGAGCAGTTCTTC. Translating gives CASSPGASGGVNEQFF.

V gene TRBV29-1 combines with J gene TRBJ1-1, with D hard to call. V was cut by 7 bases and J by 5 bases, with 8 bases left in between. CDR1 is SQVTM, CDR2 ANQGSEA, per germline. The CDR3 totals 10 residues. Here the CDR3 reads CSAGGTEAFF. CDR3 nucleotides: TGCAGCGCGGGTGGGACTGAAGCTTTCTTT.

The CDR3, as DNA: TGCGCCAGCAGCTTAGGAACAGGGGGTAGTGAGAGCTCTGGAAACACCATATATTTT. It encodes CASSLGTGGSESSGNTIYF. The chain joins TRBV5-1 to TRBJ1-3; 8 nucleotides align to TRBD1. This CDR3 region has 19 residues. The ends lost 2 bases at V and 0 bases at J; junction bases unmatched: 13. The germline V gene has CDR1 SGHRS and CDR2 YFSETQ.

The rearrangement links TRBV6-5 to TRBJ2-6; no clear D gene. V shed 0 bases and J shed 0 bases, with 6 bases lying between them. The CDR3 contains 16 residues. Germline V CDR1 and CDR2: MNHEY, SVGAGI. The DNA for the CDR3 is TGTGCCAGCAGTTACTCATGGGGCTCTGGGGCCAACGTCCTGACTTTC. It translates to CASSYSWGSGANVLTF.

V usage is TRBV18 and J usage is TRBJ1-1; unclear D gene. Per the germline V gene, CDR1 is KGHSH and CDR2 is LQKENI. Deletions cut 3 bases from V and 5 bases from J, with 19 bases between. The CDR3 is made up of 16 amino acids. The chain's CDR3 is CASSPPGWEGSTEAFF. The CDR3, as DNA: TGTGCCAGCTCACCGCCCGGTTGGGAGGGAAGTACTGAAGCTTTCTTT.

The chain couples TRBV6-5 to TRBJ1-2; D uncertain. Trimming stripped 2 bases from V and 4 bases from J, with 14 bases between. The CDR3 has 15 residues. Germline CDR1 is MNHEY and CDR2 is SVGAGI. The DNA for the CDR3 is TGTGCCAGCAGTTACGGGGATGCAGGAACCTATGGCTACACCTTC. Translation: CASSYGDAGTYGYTF.

J is TRBJ1-6 and V is TRBV7-2; TRBD1 is a possible D gene (5 bases). The CDR3 loop spans 14 amino acids. The ends were cut back, 0 bases at V and 7 bases at J, with 7 bases in the middle. The germline V gene has CDR1 SGHTA and CDR2 FQGNSA. CDR3 DNA: TGTGCCAGCAGCTTAGCCAGGGCCAATTCACCCCTCCACTTT. Translated: CASSLARANSPLHF.

This sequence joins TRBV10-3 and TRBJ2-5; D gene ambiguous. This CDR3 has 14 amino acids. The germline CDR1 and CDR2 sequences are ENHRY and SYGVKD. Trimming left V 0 bases short and J 1 base short, with 6 bases between. DNA for the CDR3: TGTGCCATCAGTGAGTCGGCAGCCCAAGAGACCCAGTACTTC. Translated, it gives CAISESAAQETQYF.

The rearrangement joins TRBV10-3 to TRBJ2-4; D uncertain. The CDR3 consists of 14 residues. The germline gives CDR1 ENHRY, CDR2 SYGVKD. V lost 4 bases, J lost 8 bases, and 15 bases lay in between. This chain's CDR3 is CAISGSEQSDIQYF. The CDR3 nucleotides are TGTGCCATCAGTGGATCCGAGCAAAGTGACATTCAGTACTTC.

V is TRBV7-3 and J is TRBJ1-1; a possible D gene is TRBD1 (6 bases). CDR3 length equals 14 residues. The V gene's germline CDR1 is SGHTA and CDR2 FQGTGA. The V end lost 2 bases, the J end lost 1 base, and 8 bases lay between the germline ends. In DNA form, the CDR3 reads TGTGCCAGCAGCTTAGCAGGGGAGAACACTGAAGCTTTCTTT. It specifies CASSLAGENTEAFF.

Only a few counts were recorded for this clone. This chain connects TRBV7-9 to TRBJ1-2; the match to TRBD1 covers 7 bases. V was pared by 3 bases and J by 4 bases, with 11 bases of the junction left unmatched. The length of the CDR3 is 16 residues. The V gene's germline CDR1 is SEHNR and CDR2 FQNEAQ (reference sequence). CDR3 residues: CASSFLGQEGPYGYTF. The CDR3 DNA follows: TGTGCCAGCAGCTTCCTCGGACAGGAGGGACCCTATGGCTACACCTTC.

This clone has just a few counts. This rearrangement joins TRBV7-8 to TRBJ2-1; maybe TRBD2 (5 bases). The CDR3 extends over 16 amino acids. Germline-derived CDR1 and CDR2 are SGHVS and FQNEAQ. V shed 5 bases and J shed 5 bases, with 19 bases lying between them. In nucleotides, the CDR3 is TGTGCCAGCAGCCCACGTAGATTTGAGCGGCACAATGAGCAGTTCTTC. Translated, it gives CASSPRRFERHNEQFF. The full variable domain, in which reference TRBV7-8 and TRBJ2-1 provide the parts outside the CDR3, is GAGVSQSPRYKVAKRGQDVALRCDPISGHVSLFWYQQALGQGPEFLTYFQNEAQLDKSGLPSDRFFAERPEGSVSTLKIQRTQQEDSAVYLCASSPRRFERHNEQFFGPGTRLTVL.

The chain links TRBV5-6 to TRBJ2-1; 7 bases map to TRBD1. The CDR3 consists of 16 residues. With 1 base clipped from V and 4 bases from J, the junction kept 8 bases outside the gene matches. The V gene's germline CDR1 is SGHDT and CDR2 YYEEEE. The DNA of the CDR3 is TGTGCCAGCAGCTTGATTGGACAGGAACAGTACAATGAGCAGTTCTTC. It is translated as CASSLIGQEQYNEQFF.

This rearrangement joins TRBV29-1 to TRBJ2-4, with D perhaps TRBD1 (6 bases). The CDR3 is made up of 17 amino acids. In germline, CDR1 is SQVTM, CDR2 ANQGSEA. Trimming shortened V by 4 bases and J by 3 bases, and 22 bases separated the two germline ends. The CDR3 here is CSVVGIGGGYFKNIQYF. The CDR3, as DNA: TGCAGCGTTGTCGGGATTGGTGGGGGCTACTTCAAAAACATTCAGTACTTC.

The V gene is TRBV14, the J gene TRBJ1-2, with D possibly being TRBD1 (6 bases). The germline V and J ends were trimmed by 4 bases and 4 bases, with 13 bases remaining between them. CDR3 length: 14 amino acids. CDR1 SGHDN and CDR2 FVKESK come from the germline V gene. The CDR3 here is CASSRTRDIYGYTF. The CDR3 DNA sequence: TGTGCCAGCAGCCGGACCCGGGACATCTATGGCTACACCTTC.

This clone was seen more than once but under ten times. The rearrangement joins TRBV9 to TRBJ1-5, with 8 bases aligning to TRBD1. V gave up 0 bases and J gave up 7 bases; unmatched junction bases: 6. The CDR3 runs 15 residues. The germline V gene encodes CDR1 SGDLS and CDR2 YYNGEE. Here the CDR3 DNA reads TGTGCCAGCAGCGTAGGGACAGGGAAGATGCAGCCCCAGCATTTT. It codes for CASSVGTGKMQPQHF.

V and J are TRBV11-3 and TRBJ1-5; D gene unclear. CDR1 SGHNT and CDR2 YENEEA come from the germline V gene. V gave up 0 bases and J gave up 3 bases, with 12 bases separating them. The CDR3 totals 16 residues. CDR3 sequence (DNA): TGTGCCAGCAGCTTAGAACGACACCTTTCCAATCAGCCCCAGCATTTT. Translating gives CASSLERHLSNQPQHF. Using reference TRBV11-3 and TRBJ1-5 for the parts outside the CDR3, the full variable domain is EAGVVQSPRYKIIEKKQPVAFWCNPISGHNTLYWYLQNLGQGPELLIRYENEEAVDDSQLPKDRFSAERLKGVDSTLKIQPAELGDSAVYLCASSLERHLSNQPQHFGDGTRLSIL.

With regard to this clone: One end of the junction does not line up with germline, which may come from a read error. The chain couples TRBV7-6 to TRBJ2-3; D gene ambiguous. CDR1 and CDR2 (germline): SGHVS, FNYEAQ. The CDR3 is made up of 14 amino acids. CDR3 residues: CVSSRSPTTDTQYF. The CDR3 nucleotides are TGTGTCAGCAGTCGGAGCCCCACCACAGATACGCAGTATTTT.

J is TRBJ1-3 and V is TRBV4-2, with D possibly being TRBD1 (5 bases). The CDR3 spans 15 residues. The V end was cut by 0 bases, the J end by 1 base, with 7 bases between. In germline, CDR1 is LGHNA, CDR2 YNFKEQ. DNA of the CDR3: TGTGCCAGCAGCCAAGACAGGGTTTCTGGAAACACCATATATTTT. Amino acids: CASSQDRVSGNTIYF.

In its sample, this clone was seen once. This chain joins TRBV30 and TRBJ1-2; D not certain. The germline V gene has CDR1 GTSNPN and CDR2 SVGIG (reference sequence). Trimming cost V 2 bases and J 7 bases, with 8 bases left between them. This CDR3 spans 11 amino acids. The chain's CDR3 is CAWSRAVGYTF. CDR3 nucleotide sequence: TGTGCCTGGAGTCGGGCAGTTGGCTACACCTTC.

The chain combines TRBV6-6 with TRBJ1-1, with TRBD1 as a possible D gene (5 bases). The CDR3 has 12 residues. The germline CDR1 and CDR2 sequences are MNHNY and SVGAGI (reference sequence). Trimming left V 6 bases short and J 3 bases short, with 8 bases between. The CDR3 DNA reads as TGTGCCAGCAGGAGAGGGGACACTGAAGCTTTCTTT. It codes for CASRRGDTEAFF.

In its sample, this clone was seen once. J is TRBJ1-3 and V is TRBV5-1, with D tentatively TRBD1 (5 bases). V was clipped by 3 bases and J by 0 bases, with 22 bases between them. The germline V gene has CDR1 SGHRS and CDR2 YFSETQ. This CDR3 region has 19 residues. The CDR3 reads CASSSEGSGHPTSGNTIYF. DNA for the CDR3: TGCGCCAGCAGCTCAGAAGGTAGCGGACACCCTACCTCTGGAAACACCATATATTTT.

The CDR3 coding sequence is TGTGCCAGTAGTACGAGTGGGCAGGGGCTTAGCAATCAGCCCCAGCATTTT. Translation: CASSTSGQGLSNQPQHF. The chain is built from TRBV19 and TRBJ1-5, with D maybe TRBD1 (6 bases). This CDR3 contains 17 residues. The germline V gene encodes CDR1 LNHDA and CDR2 SQIVND (reference sequence). The V end was cut by 4 bases, the J end by 0 bases, with 16 bases between.

This clone was seen more than once but under ten times. The chain uses TRBV12-5 and TRBJ2-1, with TRBD1 matching 8 bases. This CDR3 is 15 amino acids long. The V gene's germline CDR1 is LGHNT and CDR2 FRNRAP. V shed 6 bases and J 4 bases; nucleotides not matched to a gene: 8. The CDR3 sequence: CASGRQGNQYNEQFF. CDR3 DNA sequence: TGTGCTAGTGGGAGACAGGGGAATCAATACAATGAGCAGTTCTTC.